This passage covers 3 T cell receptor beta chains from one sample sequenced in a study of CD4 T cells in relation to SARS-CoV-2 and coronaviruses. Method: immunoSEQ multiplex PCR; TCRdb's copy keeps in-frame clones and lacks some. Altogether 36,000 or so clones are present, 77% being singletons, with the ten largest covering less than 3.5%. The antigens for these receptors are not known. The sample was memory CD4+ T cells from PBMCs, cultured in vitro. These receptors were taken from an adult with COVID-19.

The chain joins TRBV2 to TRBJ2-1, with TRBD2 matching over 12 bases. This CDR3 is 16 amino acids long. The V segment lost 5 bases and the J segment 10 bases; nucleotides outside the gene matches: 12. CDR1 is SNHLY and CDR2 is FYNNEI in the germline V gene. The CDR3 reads CASSRLAGAAWGEQFF. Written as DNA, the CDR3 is TGTGCCAGCAGTCGACTAGCGGGAGCAGCTTGGGGCGAGCAGTTCTTC.

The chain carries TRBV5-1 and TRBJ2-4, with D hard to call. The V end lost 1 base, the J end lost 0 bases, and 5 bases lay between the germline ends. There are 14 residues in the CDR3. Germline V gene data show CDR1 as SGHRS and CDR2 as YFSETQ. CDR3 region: CASSLSLAKNIQYF. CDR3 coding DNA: TGCGCCAGCAGCTTGTCTCTAGCCAAAAACATTCAGTACTTC.

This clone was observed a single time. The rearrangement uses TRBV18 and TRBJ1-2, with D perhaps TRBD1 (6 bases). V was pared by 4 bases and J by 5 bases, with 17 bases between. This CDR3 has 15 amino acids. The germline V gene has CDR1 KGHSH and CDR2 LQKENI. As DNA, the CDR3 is TGTGCCAGCTCACTCCAGCGGGCAGGGGCTTATGGCTACACCTTC. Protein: CASSLQRAGAYGYTF. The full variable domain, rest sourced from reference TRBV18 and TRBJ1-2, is NAGVMQNPRHLVRRRGQEARLRCSPMKGHSHVYWYRQLPEEGLKFMVYLQKENIIDESGMPKERFSAEFPKEGPSILRIQQVVRGDSAAYFCASSLQRAGAYGYTFGSGTRLTVV.